These 15 T cell receptor beta chains share one sample of origin, sequenced in a study of cytomegalovirus exposure and HLA in healthy donors. Primers included in the PCR were 60 Vbeta and 13 Jbeta primers. Data came from immunoSEQ multiplex PCR; TCRdb stores just in-frame clones and leaves some out. The sample has 180,000 or so clones; around 79% are singletons. The sequencing input was PBMCs. Source of these receptors: a man aged 45-65 years in good health and CMV-seropositive.

The chain combines TRBV7-8 with TRBJ1-1; the match to TRBD1 covers 8 bases. The CDR3 covers 13 residues. CDR1 and CDR2 (germline): SGHVS, FQNEAQ. The V gene end was trimmed by 5 bases and the J gene end by 1 base; junction bases not matched to a gene: 0. The CDR3 DNA reads as TGTGCCAGCAGCGGACAGGGGAACACTGAAGCTTTCTTT. Its translation: CASSGQGNTEAFF.

This clone appeared once. The rearrangement joins TRBV27 to TRBJ2-2; 7 nucleotides agree with TRBD2. There are 13 residues in the CDR3. The germline V gene has CDR1 MNHEY and CDR2 SMNVEV (reference sequence). Unmatched junction bases numbered 4, after V lost 6 bases and J lost 6 bases. CDR3 amino acids: CASRGGLSGELFF. DNA of the CDR3: TGTGCCAGCAGGGGAGGGCTGTCCGGGGAGCTGTTTTTT.

The chain has TRBV4-1 and TRBJ1-1; D gene unclear. Trimming stripped 0 bases from V and 4 bases from J, with 15 bases between. The germline CDR1 and CDR2 sequences are MGHRA and YSYEKL. The CDR3 length is 16 residues. In nucleotides, the CDR3 is TGCGCCAGCAGCCAAGAAGCCTCTCCGGGTGGCACTGAAGCTTTCTTT. Translating it yields CASSQEASPGGTEAFF.

About this clone: The identical CDR3 is also encoded by other nucleotide sequences in the sample. V is TRBV28 and J is TRBJ1-2, with 8 bases fitting TRBD1. J was trimmed by 2 bases and V by 6 bases; bases with no gene match: 2. The CDR3 is 13 amino acids. CDR1 and CDR2 (germline): MDHEN, SYDVKM. For the CDR3, the DNA is TGTGCCAGCAGCCGGACAGGGAACTATGGCTACACCTTC. Protein product: CASSRTGNYGYTF.

V usage is TRBV2 and J usage is TRBJ2-3; 7 positions agree with TRBD1. V gave up 5 bases and J gave up 1 base; unmatched junction bases: 3. The CDR3 contains 14 residues. The V gene's germline CDR1 is SNHLY and CDR2 FYNNEI. For the CDR3, the DNA is TGTGCCAGCAGTCCCGGACAGGGCACAGATACGCAGTATTTT. It is translated as CASSPGQGTDTQYF.

The V gene is TRBV6-1, the J gene TRBJ2-2, with 7 bases that match TRBD1. The CDR3 has 14 residues. Trimming cost V 6 bases and J 3 bases; bases outside gene matches: 4. From germline, CDR1 is MNHNS and CDR2 SASEGT. In DNA form, the CDR3 reads TGTGCCAGCAGAGACAGGGCCGACACCGGGGAGCTGTTTTTT. Residues: CASRDRADTGELFF.

This clone was observed a single time. The chain has TRBV10-1 and TRBJ2-3; unclear D gene. The CDR3 covers 12 residues. Germline lookup yields CDR1 WNHNN and CDR2 SYGVQD (reference sequence). Trimming shortened V by 3 bases and J by 3 bases, and 4 bases separated the two germline ends. In DNA, the CDR3 is TGCGCCAGCAGTGACGTGACAGATACGCAGTATTTT. Translating gives CASSDVTDTQYF.

The V and J genes are TRBV7-2 and TRBJ1-1; D ambiguous. CDR3 length: 17 amino acids. Looked up from germline, CDR1 is SGHTA and CDR2 is FQGNSA. Trimming pared 4 bases from V and 0 bases from J, leaving 18 bases between. The CDR3 nucleotides read TGTGCCAGCAGCTCACAAGGAAGACTCTACATGAACACTGAAGCTTTCTTT. Residues: CASSSQGRLYMNTEAFF.

The rearrangement uses TRBV15 and TRBJ1-1; 9 bases map to TRBD1. V lost 3 bases to trimming and J lost 10 bases; unmatched junction nucleotides: 12. Germline loops: CDR1 LNHNV, CDR2 YYDKDF (reference sequence). This CDR3 contains 15 residues. The CDR3 protein is CATSRGSGQGEVAFF. DNA for the CDR3: TGTGCCACCAGCAGGGGATCGGGACAGGGCGAAGTAGCTTTCTTT.

The chain joins TRBV7-2 to TRBJ2-3; 14 bases line up with TRBD2. Germline CDR1 SGHTA, CDR2 FQGNSA. There are 18 residues in the CDR3. The V gene end was trimmed by 5 bases and the J gene end by 3 bases; junction bases not matched to a gene: 10. Here the CDR3 reads CASSTYYGLAGGTDTQYF. DNA for the CDR3: TGTGCCAGCAGCACCTACTACGGACTAGCGGGGGGAACAGATACGCAGTATTTT.

The V call is TRBV7-6, the J call TRBJ2-5; TRBD2 might be the D (6 bases). V gave up 5 bases and J gave up 7 bases, with 14 bases separating them. Germline V gene lookup returns CDR1 SGHVS and CDR2 FNYEAQ. The CDR3 loop spans 13 amino acids. For the CDR3, the DNA is TGTGCCAGCAGCCCGACTATCGGGGGGACCCAGTACTTC. It yields the protein CASSPTIGGTQYF.

This clone was counted a few times. The chain is built from TRBV6-5 and TRBJ2-5, with TRBD2 matching over 7 bases. The CDR3 length is 15 residues. The V segment lost 0 bases and the J segment 5 bases; nucleotides outside the gene matches: 6. The germline V gene encodes CDR1 MNHEY and CDR2 SVGAGI. CDR3 sequence: CASSYSSGGSETQYF. Here the CDR3 DNA reads TGTGCCAGCAGTTACTCTTCGGGGGGAAGCGAGACCCAGTACTTC.

The chain recombines TRBV5-5 with TRBJ2-7, with TRBD1 as a possible D gene (5 bases). This CDR3 spans 11 amino acids. Trimming cost V 7 bases and J 8 bases, with 13 bases left between them. The germline V gene encodes CDR1 SGHKS and CDR2 YYEKEE (reference sequence). Written as DNA, the CDR3 is TGTGCCAGCCACGACGGACATAAGCAGTACGTC. It encodes CASHDGHKQYV.

This clone appeared a single time. The rearrangement joins TRBV28 to TRBJ2-2; D might be TRBD1 (6 bases). The CDR3 loop spans 15 amino acids. With 7 bases removed from V and 5 bases from J, the gap between germline ends came to 17 bases. Looked up from germline, CDR1 is MDHEN and CDR2 is SYDVKM. The CDR3 loop is CASTPAQGSTGELFF. CDR3 in DNA: TGTGCCAGCACCCCGGCCCAGGGGAGTACCGGGGAGCTGTTTTTT.

The chain employs TRBV6-6 and TRBJ1-1, with 10 bases that match TRBD1. CDR3 size: 16 residues. Looked up from germline, CDR1 is MNHNY and CDR2 is SVGAGI (reference sequence). V gave up 6 bases and J gave up 5 bases; unmatched junction bases: 12. CDR3 coding DNA: TGTGCCAGCAGAGAGGGACAGGGGATCGGGGGAACTGAAGCTTTCTTT. This gives the protein CASREGQGIGGTEAFF.